This TCR beta chain was observed in a study of tumour-infiltrating T cells in Burkitt lymphoma. Study overall: Patients covered every epidemiological subtype of Burkitt lymphoma. Repertoire clonality predicted overall and progression-free survival.

Study-wide points: Several public clonotypes were shared across many Burkitt lymphoma patients.

V was trimmed by 0 bases and J by 2 bases, leaving 8 bases between them. CDR1 SGDLS and CDR2 YYNGEE come from the germline V gene. CDR3 length equals 14 residues. This clone appeared a few times. The target antigen is unknown. Clones were sequenced by immunoSEQ multiplex PCR, and TCRdb holds only the in-frame ones, with some missing. The sample yields about 46,000 clones, roughly 30% seen once. Sequencing input: tumor tissue. The chain has TRBV9 and TRBJ1-1; D is unclear. The receptor's source is a human donor with Burkitt lymphoma. The CDR3 loop is CASSVVGGNTEAFF. The CDR3 DNA follows: TGTGCCAGCAGCGTAGTAGGTGGTAACACTGAAGCTTTCTTT.